This T cell receptor beta chain appears in the sequencing data of a study of post-analysis software for immune sequencing data. This clonotype was recorded once. Unique molecular identifiers were carried by the TCR beta cDNA libraries. TCRdb processed the PCR reads anew with MiXCR; each CDR3 protein has one entry. The table shows about 820,000 distinct CDR3 sequences, with approximately 53% occurring only once. Sequencing was done on a sample of blood. The clonotype was recovered from a girl aged 5-17 years with multiple sclerosis.

DNA for the CDR3: TGCGCCAGCAGCTTGGGAGCAGCGGGAACCTCCTACGAGCAGTACTTC. Translating gives CASSLGAAGTSYEQYF. This sequence joins TRBV5-1 and TRBJ2-7; TRBD2 matches 7 bases. After removal of 0 bases from V and 0 bases from J, the junction contained 6 bases not matched to a gene. Per germline, CDR1 SGHRS and CDR2 YFSETQ. The CDR3 runs to 16 residues.